This T cell receptor beta chain was found in a study of shared clonotypes between healthy human individuals. Findings and caveats of the study: Blood alone was sampled, and tissue repertoires likely differ. Researchers found naive subsets generally carried larger estimated richness than memory subsets.

The CDR3 consists of 14 residues. With V trimmed by 7 bases and J by 0 bases, 2 bases remained unmatched. The germline CDR1 and CDR2 sequences are MDHEN and SYDVKM. As regards this clone: What it recognizes is unknown.

Splitting of each subset's genomic DNA was done evenly across several immunoSEQ plates. The repertoire was sequenced with immunoSEQ multiplex PCR; TCRdb's copy has only in-frame clones and lacks some. This sample has 2 million to 3 million clones, with over 85% found just once. The chain employs TRBV28 and TRBJ2-2; TRBD1 aligns across 7 bases. This clonotype originated in a man aged 18 to 29 in good health. Some clones in this sample may be carry-over from other donors' samples. Material: naive CD4+ T cells from PBMCs. The subset was: CD45RA+ positively selected. The CDR3 bases are TGTGCCAGCACCGGGACAGCGAACACCGGGGAGCTGTTTTTT. Amino acid sequence: CASTGTANTGELFF. Using reference TRBV28 and TRBJ2-2 for the parts outside the CDR3, the full variable domain is DVKVTQSSRYLVKRTGEKVFLECVQDMDHENMFWYRQDPGLGLRLIYFSYDVKMKEKGDIPEGYSVSREKKERFSLILESASTNQTSMYLCASTGTANTGELFFGEGSRLTVL.